This T cell receptor (beta chain) originates from a study of T cell changes during pregnancy in multiple sclerosis. There are 15 residues in the CDR3. Germline loops: CDR1 LNHDA, CDR2 SQIVND (reference sequence). Deletions cut 3 bases from V and 0 bases from J, with 9 bases between. Repertoires were generated with immunoSEQ multiplex PCR, while TCRdb's copy carries only in-frame clones and drops some. This sample carries some 61,000 clones, roughly 89% of them seen once, and the ten largest clones take more than 0.75%. This chain connects TRBV19 to TRBJ1-3; D unclear. The receptor comes from a female donor with multiple sclerosis, enrolled in a pregnancy study. The input for sequencing was peripheral blood, taken in the second trimester of pregnancy. CDR3 in amino acids: CASSMRLSSGNTIYF. The CDR3, as DNA: TGTGCCAGTAGTATGCGCCTGAGCTCTGGAAACACCATATATTTT.